The clone carrying this T cell receptor beta chain was detected ten times or more. Antigen specificity is unknown. This sample was included in a study of T cells in Graves' hyperthyroidism and ophthalmopathy. Whole-study results and caveats: Expanded thyroid clonotypes (above 0.001) were mostly also found in blood.

Germline V gene sequence: CDR1 WNHNN, CDR2 SYGVQD (reference sequence). The CDR3 sequence is 14 residues long. V gave up 6 bases and J gave up 2 bases; unmatched junction bases: 6. Newly diagnosed hyperthyroidism patients aged 18 to 65 years had disease lasting under 2 months. PBMCs were obtained from 10 ml fresh peripheral blood. Amplified regions were TCR beta CDR3 sequences from RNA transcripts. During a first-round RT-PCR of the TCR CDR3, the HTBI primer set was used. TCRdb recomputed calls from the multiplex PCR reads with MiXCR, one row per CDR3 protein. The profile covers a few hundred thousand distinct CDR3 sequences, with 15% to 17% appearing a single time and approximately 7.4% taken by the ten largest.

Material for sequencing was blood. The TCR originated in a woman in her 30s with Graves' hyperthyroidism. The chain links TRBV10-1 to TRBJ2-5; 7 nucleotides agree with TRBD2. CDR3 loop: CASRPTSVQETQYF. The CDR3, as DNA: TGCGCCAGCAGGCCCACTAGCGTTCAAGAGACCCAGTACTTC.